The clone carrying this TCR beta chain has more than one count but fewer than ten. Per germline, CDR1 SGDLS and CDR2 YYNGEE. The junction had 15 bases not matched to a gene; V was cut back by 0 bases and J by 4 bases. CDR3 length: 20 amino acids. Sequencing used immunoSEQ multiplex PCR; TCRdb keeps in-frame clones, though not all of them. The sample lists 15,000 or so clones, 25% to 40% occurring once. The data stem from a study of graft-versus-host responses after intestinal transplantation. Study background: Multivisceral, liver-intestinal, or isolated intestinal transplants were received by the recipients.

The specimen comprised alloreactive CD4+ T cells from a mixed lymphocyte reaction culture, sampled before intestinal transplant. The subset was: CFSE-low proliferating T cells sorted from roughly six-day pre-transplant mixed lymphocyte reaction (GvH or HvG direction). The V call is TRBV9, the J call TRBJ2-1; 11 bases match TRBD1. The receptor's source is a human patient who received an intestinal transplant. The CDR3 reads CASSVAKSPGTGGSYNEQFF. DNA for the CDR3: TGTGCCAGCAGCGTAGCCAAATCTCCCGGGACAGGGGGTTCGTACAATGAGCAGTTCTTC. The complete variable domain, with remaining parts taken from reference TRBV9 and TRBJ2-1, reads DSGVTQTPKHLITATGQRVTLRCSPRSGDLSVYWYQQSLDQGLQFLIQYYNGEERAKGNILERFSAQQFPDLHSELNLSSLELGDSALYFCASSVAKSPGTGGSYNEQFFGPGTRLTVL.